The rows below give T cell receptor beta chains drawn from one sample of a study of blood T cell repertoires in COVID-19. Measured with immunoSEQ multiplex PCR; TCRdb has only the in-frame clones, and not every one. The table includes roughly 120,000 clones, around 90% detected once. Sequencing was done on a sample of peripheral blood. The receptors shown here come from a man in his fifties or sixties with COVID-19, enrolled during active disease. Each CDR3 is given without its conserved first and last residue. A D gene is named only where the DNA matches it firmly.

j_call	v_call	d_call	cdr3_aa
TRBJ2-7	TRBV6-2/TRBV6-3	TRBD1	ASSRTGSWEQY
TRBJ1-6	TRBV6-1	NA	ASSEDLGRTNSPLH
TRBJ2-2	TRBV9	NA	ASSARDSDHRELF
TRBJ2-5	TRBV11-2	NA	ASSLGSVQETQY
TRBJ2-3	TRBV3-1/TRBV3-2	TRBD2	ASSQDQELAELGVTDTQY
TRBJ1-4	TRBV2	NA	ATLSGRSGEKLF
TRBJ1-6	TRBV15	TRBD1	ATSRAGTGVNSPLH
TRBJ1-2	TRBV18	NA	ASSPDRIANYGYT
TRBJ2-2	TRBV21-1	NA	ASSNKPNTGELF
TRBJ2-5	TRBV30	NA	AWKSQETQY
TRBJ1-5	TRBV20-1	TRBD1	SASIATGWDQPQH
TRBJ1-1	TRBV18	NA	ASSPQIGQRNTEAF
TRBJ1-2	TRBV4-1	NA	ASSRAAGAPPYGYT
TRBJ2-1	TRBV18	TRBD2	ASSPQAGGSYNEQF
TRBJ2-1	TRBV5-1	NA	ASSLPGRDEQF
TRBJ2-7	TRBV15	TRBD1	ATSSRDRGDEQY
TRBJ1-3	TRBV30	NA	AWRQGTVTGNTIY
TRBJ1-4	TRBV30	TRBD1	AWMGQGNEKLF
TRBJ2-5	TRBV30	NA	AWNPGTIETQY
TRBJ1-2	TRBV15	TRBD1	ATSRGQGNYGYT
TRBJ2-1	TRBV28	NA	ASSSRSFDNEQF
TRBJ2-3	TRBV29-1	TRBD1	SVEGQGARVDTQY
TRBJ2-5	TRBV25-1	TRBD1	ASSDPTGVGETQY
TRBJ2-5	TRBV28	TRBD2	ASSPRGGVKTQY
TRBJ2-7	TRBV5-8	NA	ASSREVSSYEQY
TRBJ2-7	TRBV4-2	TRBD1	ASSQEGAGQGKFNYEQY
TRBJ2-3	TRBV29-1	NA	SVGKPGTDTQY
TRBJ1-2	TRBV2	TRBD1	ASSESRTGQFYGYT
TRBJ2-3	TRBV3-1/TRBV3-2	TRBD2	ASSQGWRELVDTQY
TRBJ1-5	TRBV4-3	NA	ASSQRLGQPQH
TRBJ2-7	TRBV13	NA	ASSLRGDYYEQY
TRBJ1-4	TRBV7-8	NA	ASSLQGVTNEKLF
TRBJ2-1	TRBV7-3	TRBD2	ASSLRPGGFNEQF
TRBJ2-1	TRBV21-1	NA	ASSSTPRSNEQF
TRBJ1-5	TRBV6-2/TRBV6-3	TRBD1	ASSYGGQNYQPQH
TRBJ1-1	TRBV19	NA	ASSIDQGLSSEAF
TRBJ2-7	TRBV4-1	TRBD2	ASSHLSRLAGTYEQY
TRBJ2-2	TRBV5-1	NA	ASHNGDTNTGELF
TRBJ2-6	TRBV5-4	NA	ASSLGASSGANVLT
TRBJ2-1	TRBV6-4	NA	ASSDSQRTLIYNEQF
TRBJ2-1	TRBV4-1	TRBD2	ASSQVGLVSNEQF
TRBJ1-5	TRBV27	TRBD1	ASSKLPGTGEQPQH
TRBJ2-7	TRBV4-1	NA	ASSQDLVSRTLNYEQY
TRBJ2-7	TRBV14	TRBD1	ASSQRGQGPSYEQY
TRBJ2-7	TRBV6-2/TRBV6-3	TRBD1	ASSRTGYYEQY
TRBJ1-3	TRBV18	NA	ASSPRGDWGNTIY
TRBJ1-4	TRBV2	NA	ASSEQFEKLF
TRBJ2-5	TRBV5-4	TRBD2	ASTREGRSETQY
TRBJ2-6	TRBV6-5	NA	ASSYSSSGANVLT
TRBJ2-3	TRBV7-2	NA	ASSISTDTQY
TRBJ2-3	TRBV6-5	NA	ASSHKADLTDTQY